Listed here are 22 T cell receptor beta chains from one sample, sequenced in a study of blood T cell repertoires in COVID-19. The protocol was immunoSEQ multiplex PCR, while the TCRdb copy is restricted to in-frame clones and leaves out a portion. The table includes more than 55,000 clones, roughly 80% detected once. Sample: peripheral blood. Receptors originate from an elderly man with active or convalescent COVID-19.

The chain employs TRBV5-1 and TRBJ2-1; TRBD2 agrees at 16 bases. V lost 4 bases, J lost 2 bases, and 3 bases stayed unmatched. Germline V CDR1 and CDR2: SGHRS, YFSETQ. The CDR3 totals 17 residues. The CDR3 here is CASSPGTSGGAYNEQFF. As DNA, the CDR3 is TGCGCCAGCAGCCCAGGGACTAGCGGGGGGGCCTACAATGAGCAGTTCTTC.

This chain joins TRBV25-1 and TRBJ2-1, with 7 bases that match TRBD2. CDR1 is MGHDK, CDR2 SYGVNS, per germline. Trimming at V came to 4 bases and at J to 0 bases, leaving 3 bases not matched to a gene. This CDR3 region has 15 residues. CDR3 region: CASSGEGRSYNEQFF. CDR3 coding DNA: TGTGCCAGCAGTGGGGAGGGGCGCTCCTACAATGAGCAGTTCTTC.

The rearrangement joins TRBV5-6 to TRBJ2-3; D is undetermined. This CDR3 comprises 13 residues. V lost 2 bases to trimming and J lost 2 bases, with 6 bases between them. Germline assignment: CDR1 SGHDT and CDR2 YYEEEE. Written as DNA, the CDR3 is TGTGCCAGCAGCTTTGGCCTCACAGATACGCAGTATTTT. This sequence encodes CASSFGLTDTQYF. The variable domain in full, with the rest retrieved from reference TRBV5-6 and TRBJ2-3, is DAGVTQSPTHLIKTRGQQVTLRCSPKSGHDTVSWYQQALGQGPQFIFQYYEEEERQRGNFPDRFSGHQFPNYSSELNVNALLLGDSALYLCASSFGLTDTQYFGPGTRLTVL.

V is TRBV27 and J is TRBJ1-1; tentatively, D is TRBD1 (6 bases). Germline CDR1 MNHEY, CDR2 SMNVEV (reference sequence). Between the trimmed V and J ends, which lost 0 bases and 1 base, there was a span of 15 bases. The CDR3 runs 17 residues. The CDR3 sequence is CASSLSGGGRPNTEAFF. CDR3 nucleotide sequence: TGTGCCAGCAGTTTATCAGGGGGGGGAAGGCCGAACACTGAAGCTTTCTTT.

This sequence joins TRBV19 and TRBJ2-1, with 7 bases matching TRBD2. V lost 4 bases, J lost 6 bases, and 6 bases stayed unmatched. Germline CDR1 reads LNHDA; CDR2 reads SQIVND (reference sequence). The CDR3 covers 14 residues. DNA for the CDR3: TGTGCCAGTAGTAGGTTTGCGGGAGCCAATGAGCAGTTCTTC. This sequence encodes CASSRFAGANEQFF.

This clone showed up just a few times. V gene TRBV5-6 combines with J gene TRBJ2-1, with D possibly matching TRBD1 (5 bases). This CDR3 contains 13 residues. The germline V gene encodes CDR1 SGHDT and CDR2 YYEEEE. Trimming left V 0 bases short and J 12 bases short, with 13 bases between. DNA for the CDR3: TGTGCCAGCAGCTTGGAGACCCCAAGGGGGCAGTTCTTC. This translates into CASSLETPRGQFF.

The chain combines TRBV6-1 with TRBJ2-7, with D possibly TRBD2 on 5 matching bases. Germline V gene lookup returns CDR1 MNHNS and CDR2 SASEGT. Between the trimmed V and J ends, which lost 2 bases and 4 bases, there was a span of 12 bases. CDR3 length equals 14 residues. For the CDR3, the DNA is TGTGCCAGCAGTGAATCCGGACTTCAATACGAGCAGTACTTC. Protein sequence: CASSESGLQYEQYF.

The chain carries TRBV12-5 and TRBJ2-1; TRBD2 matches at 13 bases. There are 16 residues in the CDR3. CDR1 is LGHNT, CDR2 FRNRAP, per germline. V was pared by 6 bases and J by 9 bases, with 11 bases of the junction left unmatched. CDR3 loop: CASGSPGLAGFREQFF. For the CDR3, the DNA is TGTGCTAGTGGGTCTCCGGGACTAGCGGGGTTTCGTGAGCAGTTCTTC.

This chain uses TRBV12-3 or TRBV12-4 with TRBJ1-5; 7 bases line up with TRBD1. The length of the CDR3 is 12 residues. J was trimmed by 6 bases and V by 6 bases; bases with no gene match: 2. CDR3 in amino acids: CASRRGRQPQHF. In nucleotides, the CDR3 is TGTGCCAGCAGGAGGGGGCGTCAGCCCCAGCATTTT.

The chain uses TRBV5-6 and TRBJ1-6; D unresolved. This CDR3 is built from 13 residues. The germline CDR1 and CDR2 sequences are SGHDT and YYEEEE. Trimming removed 4 bases from V and 6 bases from J, with 8 bases in between. Here the CDR3 reads CASSPNPNSPLHF. The CDR3, as DNA: TGTGCCAGCAGCCCCAATCCTAATTCACCCCTCCACTTT.

V gene TRBV7-3 combines with J gene TRBJ2-2; D remains unclear. V was pared by 5 bases and J by 7 bases, with 11 bases between. CDR3 length: 13 residues. From germline, CDR1 is SGHTA and CDR2 FQGTGA. CDR3 residues: CASSDNVVGELFF. The CDR3 DNA reads as TGTGCCAGCAGCGACAATGTGGTCGGGGAGCTGTTTTTT.

The chain couples TRBV19 to TRBJ1-2; 9 nucleotides agree with TRBD1. The CDR3 is made up of 17 amino acids. CDR1 and CDR2 (germline): LNHDA, SQIVND (reference sequence). V shed 5 bases and J 3 bases; nucleotides not matched to a gene: 13. CDR3 sequence reads: CASSAPGQGSGDYGYTF. The CDR3 bases are TGTGCCAGTAGTGCTCCGGGACAGGGATCGGGTGACTATGGCTACACCTTC. The full variable domain, in which reference TRBV19 and TRBJ1-2 provide the parts outside the CDR3, is DGGITQSPKYLFRKEGQNVTLSCEQNLNHDAMYWYRQDPGQGLRLIYYSQIVNDFQKGDIAEGYSVSREKKESFPLTVTSAQKNPTAFYLCASSAPGQGSGDYGYTFGSGTRLTVV.

The chain links TRBV19 to TRBJ1-6, with D uncertain. The length of the CDR3 is 13 residues. Germline CDR1 is LNHDA and CDR2 is SQIVND (reference sequence). V gave up 3 bases and J gave up 7 bases, with 7 bases separating them. As DNA, the CDR3 is TGTGCCAGTAGTATCCCTACGAATTCACCCCTCCACTTT. The encoded protein is CASSIPTNSPLHF.

The chain joins TRBV7-2 to TRBJ2-5; no reliable D call. Deletions cut 4 bases from V and 4 bases from J, with 10 bases between. Per the germline V gene, CDR1 is SGHTA and CDR2 is FQGNSA. This CDR3 region has 13 residues. The CDR3: CASSYTDGETQYF. For the CDR3, the DNA is TGTGCCAGCAGCTACACAGACGGAGAGACCCAGTACTTC.

This clone appeared a few times. This chain connects TRBV7-8 to TRBJ1-3; no reliable D call. The CDR3 extends over 14 amino acids. The germline V gene encodes CDR1 SGHVS and CDR2 FQNEAQ. The V end lost 5 bases, the J end lost 2 bases, and 10 bases lay between the germline ends. In nucleotides, the CDR3 is TGTGCCAGCAGCAAAACAGAAACTGGAAACACCATATATTTT. Its translation is CASSKTETGNTIYF.

V is TRBV18 and J is TRBJ2-7; 8 nucleotides agree with TRBD2. Germline V lookup: CDR1 KGHSH, CDR2 LQKENI. The V gene end was trimmed by 2 bases and the J gene end by 3 bases; junction bases not matched to a gene: 6. The CDR3 is 15 residues long. CDR3 DNA sequence: TGTGCCAGCTCACCAAGCTCGGGACTAGGCTACGAGCAGTACTTC. This encodes CASSPSSGLGYEQYF.

This clone has at least ten counts. V and J are TRBV19 and TRBJ1-6; D is perhaps TRBD1 (6 bases). Germline V gene sequence: CDR1 LNHDA, CDR2 SQIVND (reference sequence). CDR3 length: 15 amino acids. The V gene lost 5 bases and the J gene lost 6 bases, with 14 bases spanning the gap. The CDR3 DNA reads as TGTGCCAGTAGTCCCTGGGGGACACCTAATTCACCCCTCCACTTT. This translates into CASSPWGTPNSPLHF.

This clone was counted a single time. The gene calls are TRBV19 and TRBJ1-6, with 9 nucleotides matching TRBD1. This CDR3 has 14 amino acids. V shed 4 bases and J 14 bases; nucleotides not matched to a gene: 9. CDR1 and CDR2 from the germline V gene are LNHDA and SQIVND (reference sequence). CDR3: CASSTGTGSVTLHF. The DNA of the CDR3 is TGTGCCAGTAGTACCGGGACAGGGAGTGTGACCCTCCACTTT.

The chain links TRBV5-5 to TRBJ1-2; TRBD1 matches at 8 bases. The germline CDR1 and CDR2 sequences are SGHKS and YYEKEE (reference sequence). This CDR3 spans 16 amino acids. J was trimmed by 5 bases and V by 4 bases; bases with no gene match: 13. The CDR3 DNA reads as TGTGCCAGCAGCGGGCGATATGGACAGGGCGCGTATGGCTACACCTTC. It specifies CASSGRYGQGAYGYTF.

The chain carries TRBV2 and TRBJ2-5; perhaps TRBD2 as D (7 bases). This CDR3 has 13 amino acids. The V gene lost 7 bases and the J gene lost 5 bases, with 14 bases spanning the gap. CDR1 is SNHLY, CDR2 FYNNEI, per germline. The CDR3, as DNA: TGTGCCAGCAAAGGGGGGGCGCGGGAGACCCAGTACTTC. Protein: CASKGGARETQYF.

The gene calls are TRBV6-5 and TRBJ2-2; weak D call: TRBD2 (6 bases). Germline CDR1 and CDR2: MNHEY and SVGAGI. V was pared by 6 bases and J by 4 bases, with 12 bases between. The length of the CDR3 is 14 residues. CDR3 bases: TGTGCCAGCAGACGGGAGTGGGGCACCGGGGAGCTGTTTTTT. Translation gives CASRREWGTGELFF.

The rearrangement joins TRBV11-2 to TRBJ2-7, with TRBD1 matching 8 bases. The CDR3 runs to 15 residues. The germline CDR1 and CDR2 sequences are SGHAT and FQNNGV. V trimming: 4 bases; J trimming: 4 bases; junction bases outside the gene matches: 9. The CDR3 region has the DNA TGTGCCAGCAGCTCAGAAGACAGGGGCCTATACGAGCAGTACTTC. It specifies CASSSEDRGLYEQYF. Variable domain in full (rest from reference TRBV11-2 and TRBJ2-7): EAGVAQSPRYKIIEKRQSVAFWCNPISGHATLYWYQQILGQGPKLLIQFQNNGVVDDSQLPKDRFSAERLKGVDSTLKIQPAKLEDSAVYLCASSSEDRGLYEQYFGPGTRLTVT.